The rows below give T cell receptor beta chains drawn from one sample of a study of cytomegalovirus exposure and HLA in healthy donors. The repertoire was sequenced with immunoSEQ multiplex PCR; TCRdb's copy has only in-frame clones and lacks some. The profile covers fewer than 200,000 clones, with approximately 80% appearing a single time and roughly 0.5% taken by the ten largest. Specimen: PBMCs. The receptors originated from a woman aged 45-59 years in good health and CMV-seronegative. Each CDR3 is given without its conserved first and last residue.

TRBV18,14,ASSPQMGQGNEKLF
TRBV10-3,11,AIRLAASYEQY
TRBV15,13,ATGNGRDLGDEQF
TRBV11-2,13,ASSPGQASNQPQH
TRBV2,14,ASRGGTGYWGNEQF
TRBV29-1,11,TAEGTVNTEAF
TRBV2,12,ASSATVFRTEAF
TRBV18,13,ASSPPSVGTDTQY
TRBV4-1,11,ASSQGHLGEQY
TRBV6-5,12,ASSSPGGDTEAF
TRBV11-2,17,ASSPPTSRGLEISYGYT
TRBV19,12,ASSADRVNTEAF
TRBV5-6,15,ASSAPYVGGRDEKLF
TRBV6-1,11,ATIDDGRGRYT
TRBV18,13,ASSPQFTRIHEQF
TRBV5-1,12,ASSLFGAQETQY
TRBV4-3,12,ASRQDSGVYRYT
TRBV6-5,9,ASFRNTEAF
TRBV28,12,ASSPPGTSYGYT
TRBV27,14,ASRSGTRSGTDTQY
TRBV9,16,ASSVGTSGTASTDTQY
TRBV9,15,ASSFSTGTSNYNEQF
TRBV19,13,ASSIGLVGQETQY
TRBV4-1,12,ASSRQVSGNTIY
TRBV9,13,ASSPWRQGRRGYT
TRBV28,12,ASSSYSDHNEQF
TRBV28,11,ASRRQGREKLF
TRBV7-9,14,ASSSHGEAAAYEQY
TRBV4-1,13,ASSQPGAPRGELF
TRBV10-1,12,ASNDRALGNTIY
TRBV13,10,ASSLGGREQY
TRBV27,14,ASSVPPGVGNTEAF
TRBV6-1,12,ASSYQGLITEAF
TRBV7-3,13,ASSLSGQVNTEAF
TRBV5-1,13,ASREDGGSYNEQF
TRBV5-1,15,ASSLARTSGRSYEQY
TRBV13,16,ASSPTSGGGSSYNEQF
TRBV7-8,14,ASSQFSGRSYNEQF
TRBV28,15,ASSPRTGRGDRNEQY
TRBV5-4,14,ASSSGGETGYNEQF
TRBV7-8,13,ASSPALRGRDTIY
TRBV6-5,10,ASRAGGGKLF
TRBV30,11,AWSSSGAQRQF
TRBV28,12,ASSLGQINQPQH
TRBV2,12,ASITSGRANEQF
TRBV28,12,ASSRGRGNQPQH
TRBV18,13,ASSPQTAGGETQY
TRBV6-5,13,ASRGERSGNNEQF
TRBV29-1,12,SVEGPGGSYGQY
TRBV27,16,ASTFTRTSGISYNEQF
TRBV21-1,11,ASSNNRAYEQY
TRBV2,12,ASRLRQLNQPQH
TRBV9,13,ASSRADEGAYEQY